The 30 T cell receptor beta chains below all came from one sample that was sequenced in a study of Ad26.COV2.S vaccination and SARS-CoV-2 variants. The treatment here: 15 to 20 received Ad26.COV2.S at low or high dose, single or two shots; a few received placebo; per-sample allocation not given. Day 63 following the first vaccine or placebo injection was when the samples were taken. Here immunoSEQ multiplex PCR was the method, and the copy in TCRdb shows in-frame clones only, minus some. The sample yields 350,000 to 400,000 clones, over 75% seen once. The sequenced sample was peripheral blood, obtained in a trial of Ad26.COV2.S vaccine versus placebo. These receptors came from a person aged 18-65 years who received the Ad26.COV2.S COVID-19 vaccine or a placebo.

This clone was seen a few times. The chain carries TRBV3-1 (or the pseudogene TRBV3-2) and TRBJ2-5; 11 bases agree with TRBD2. Per germline, CDR1 LGHDT and CDR2 YNNKEL (reference sequence). The CDR3 contains 15 residues. J gave up 2 bases and V 4 bases, and 3 bases lay outside the gene matches. The CDR3 sequence is CASSLGLAVQETQYF. CDR3 nucleotides: TGTGCCAGCAGCCTGGGACTAGCGGTACAAGAGACCCAGTACTTC.

Details on this clone: No conserved phenylalanine or tryptophan is present at the end of the CDR3, so a read error is the likely explanation. Because the CDR3's place on the DNA is in doubt, the DNA is left out and the CDR3 is given as listed by TCRdb. The chain couples TRBV6-4 to TRBJ2-3; TRBD2 is the table's D call and was not checked against the DNA. The CDR3 has 8 amino acids, counting both end residues. Germline CDR1 is MRHNA and CDR2 is SNTAGT. The CDR3: CASSVREL.

This clone was found a few times. The gene calls are TRBV5-1 and TRBJ2-1, with 7 bases that match TRBD2. Germline CDR1 SGHRS, CDR2 YFSETQ. The CDR3 sequence is 14 residues long. V shed 5 bases and J 11 bases; nucleotides not matched to a gene: 13. The CDR3 nucleotides are TGCGCCAGCAGGGTAGAGCGGGGTAGTCTTCAGCAGTTCTTC. Encoded protein: CASRVERGSLQQFF.

The CDR3 sequence is CASSLGAGGSETQYF. CDR3 coding DNA: TGCGCCAGCAGCTTGGGGGCAGGGGGCTCTGAGACCCAGTACTTC. This sequence joins TRBV5-1 and TRBJ2-5; 8 nucleotides agree with TRBD1. The germline V gene has CDR1 SGHRS and CDR2 YFSETQ. The CDR3 extends over 15 amino acids. Trimming took 0 bases from V and 5 from J; bases not matched to a gene: 6.

This clone was detected only once. The gene calls are TRBV4-1 and TRBJ2-7; 10 bases fit TRBD2. The CDR3 length is 14 residues. V lost 8 bases, J lost 5 bases, and 9 bases stayed unmatched. Germline V gene lookup returns CDR1 MGHRA and CDR2 YSYEKL. DNA of the CDR3: TGCGCCAGCGGCCCTAGCGGGAGTTACGACGAGCAGTACTTC. The encoded protein is CASGPSGSYDEQYF.

The V and J genes are TRBV13 and TRBJ1-1; weak D call: TRBD1 (5 bases). Trimming took 5 bases from V and 2 from J, leaving 18 bases between them. The CDR3 extends over 16 amino acids. Germline CDR1 reads PRHDT; CDR2 reads FYEKMQ (reference sequence). This CDR3 reads CASSQGPQGINTEAFF. The CDR3 DNA follows: TGTGCCAGCAGCCAAGGTCCCCAGGGAATAAACACTGAAGCTTTCTTT.

The chain recombines TRBV11-2 with TRBJ2-1; weak D call: TRBD2 (7 bases). The CDR3 runs to 15 residues. V shed 4 bases and J shed 9 bases, with 19 bases lying between them. Germline values: CDR1 SGHAT, CDR2 FQNNGV. For the CDR3, the DNA is TGTGCCAGCAGCTCAGGGAGGGGGACCGGTCGTGAGCAGTTCTTC. Translated: CASSSGRGTGREQFF.

The rearrangement links TRBV2 to TRBJ2-1; D remains ambiguous. The CDR3 contains 13 residues. The ends were cut back, 6 bases at V and 9 bases at J, with 15 bases in the middle. Germline loops: CDR1 SNHLY, CDR2 FYNNEI. The CDR3, as DNA: TGTGCCAGCAGGGTCGACTCCTCTGGTGAGCAGTTCTTC. Amino acid sequence: CASRVDSSGEQFF.

J is TRBJ2-1 and V is TRBV27; no clear D. This CDR3 comprises 14 residues. V dropped 5 bases and J dropped 5 bases, with 13 bases sitting between them. Germline lookup yields CDR1 MNHEY and CDR2 SMNVEV (reference sequence). The CDR3 region is CASSPRRVDNEQFF. CDR3 in DNA: TGTGCCAGCAGTCCTAGGAGAGTCGACAATGAGCAGTTCTTC.

The gene calls are TRBV9 and TRBJ2-7; 10 positions agree with TRBD2. Germline assignment: CDR1 SGDLS and CDR2 YYNGEE. Trimming took 0 bases from V and 4 from J; bases not matched to a gene: 4. This CDR3 region has 15 residues. CDR3 bases: TGTGCCAGCAGCGTAGTTCCTAGCGGGAGTTACGAGCAGTACTTC. The encoded protein is CASSVVPSGSYEQYF.

The chain recombines TRBV5-1 with TRBJ2-7, with D perhaps matching TRBD2 (5 bases). This CDR3 has 14 amino acids. Trimming took 0 bases from V and 2 from J, leaving 9 bases between them. CDR1 is SGHRS and CDR2 is YFSETQ in the germline V gene. DNA of the CDR3: TGCGCCAGCAGCTTGGGAGGAGGCACCTACGAGCAGTACTTC. This encodes CASSLGGGTYEQYF. Based on the CDR3 plus reference TRBV5-1 and TRBJ2-7, the full variable domain is KAGVTQTPRYLIKTRGQQVTLSCSPISGHRSVSWYQQTPGQGLQFLFEYFSETQRNKGNFPGRFSGRQFSNSRSEMNVSTLELGDSALYLCASSLGGGTYEQYFGPGTRLTVT.

CDR3: CATPVMGYEQYF. CDR3 in DNA: TGCGCCACCCCAGTAATGGGTTACGAGCAGTACTTC. The rearrangement uses TRBV23-1 and TRBJ2-7; D gene uncertain. TRBV23-1 is noted as an ORF with a role that remains uncertain. The CDR3 consists of 12 residues. V lost 10 bases to trimming and J lost 4 bases, with 14 bases between them.

V and J are TRBV18 and TRBJ2-7; 15 bases map to TRBD2. The CDR3 has 17 amino acids. The germline V gene has CDR1 KGHSH and CDR2 LQKENI. With V trimmed by 4 bases and J by 6 bases, 10 bases remained unmatched. The DNA for the CDR3 is TGTGCCAGCTCACTAACCGGGACTAGCGGGAGGTCTGGCGAGCAGTACTTC. Translated, it gives CASSLTGTSGRSGEQYF.

This rearrangement joins TRBV11-2 to TRBJ1-2; no definite D call. CDR1 is SGHAT, CDR2 FQNNGV, per germline. CDR3 length equals 14 residues. V shed 10 bases and J shed 0 bases, with 15 bases lying between them. The CDR3 DNA sequence: TGTGCCACCTCCGGAGGTCCAGCTAACTATGGCTACACCTTC. Translated, it gives CATSGGPANYGYTF. Filled out from reference TRBV11-2 and TRBJ1-2, the complete variable domain reads EAGVAQSPRYKIIEKRQSVAFWCNPISGHATLYWYQQILGQGPKLLIQFQNNGVVDDSQLPKDRFSAERLKGVDSTLKIQPAKLEDSAVYLCATSGGPANYGYTFGSGTRLTVV.

The chain joins TRBV19 to TRBJ2-7; D uncertain. V was pared by 1 base and J by 2 bases, with 12 bases between. Per germline, CDR1 LNHDA and CDR2 SQIVND (reference sequence). The CDR3 length is 15 residues. This CDR3 reads CASSIASGGTYEQYF. CDR3 bases: TGTGCCAGTAGTATAGCCTCCGGCGGAACCTACGAGCAGTACTTC.

J is TRBJ2-5 and V is TRBV7-2; 10 nucleotides match TRBD2. Germline CDR1 and CDR2: SGHTA and FQGNSA. Losses at the gene ends were 1 base for V and 9 bases for J; bases not matched to a gene: 5. The CDR3 is made up of 14 amino acids. Here the CDR3 DNA reads TGTGCCAGCAGCTTAGATCCAGCGGGAGGGCCCCAGTACTTC. Translated: CASSLDPAGGPQYF.

This clone was seen just once. The J gene is TRBJ2-1, the V gene TRBV24-1; D perhaps matches TRBD2 (5 bases). Germline CDR1 is KGHDR and CDR2 is SFDVKD. Trimming shortened V by 3 bases and J by 2 bases, and 7 bases separated the two germline ends. The CDR3 sequence is 14 residues long. CDR3 loop: CATSDPGAYNEQFF. CDR3 DNA: TGTGCCACCAGTGATCCCGGGGCCTACAATGAGCAGTTCTTC.

The rearrangement links TRBV30 to TRBJ1-5; D gene unclear. Trimming shortened V by 1 base and J by 7 bases, and 11 bases separated the two germline ends. The CDR3 consists of 13 residues. CDR1 and CDR2 (germline): GTSNPN, SVGIG (reference sequence). CDR3 protein: CAWSEEQRQPQHF. The CDR3 region has the DNA TGTGCCTGGAGTGAGGAGCAGCGGCAGCCCCAGCATTTT. The whole variable domain, filled in from reference TRBV30 and TRBJ1-5, reads SQTIHQWPATLVQPVGSPLSLECTVEGTSNPNLYWYRQAAGRGLQLLFYSVGIGQISSEVPQNLSASRPQDRQFILSSKKLLLSDSGFYLCAWSEEQRQPQHFGDGTRLSIL.

The gene calls are TRBV7-2 and TRBJ2-4, with D possibly TRBD2 on 5 matching bases. Germline lookup yields CDR1 SGHTA and CDR2 FQGNSA. This CDR3 has 13 residues. V was shortened by 5 bases and J by 2 bases, with 7 bases between the two germline ends. CDR3 sequence reads: CASSQRTKNIQYF. The CDR3 bases are TGTGCCAGCAGCCAGCGGACCAAAAACATTCAGTACTTC.

The chain combines TRBV2 with TRBJ1-1; D not certain. Germline CDR1 reads SNHLY; CDR2 reads FYNNEI. The CDR3 loop spans 12 amino acids. V lost 6 bases and J 0 bases, leaving 5 bases between the germline ends. CDR3 region: CASRRLNTEAFF. The CDR3 coding sequence is TGTGCCAGCAGGCGGCTGAACACTGAAGCTTTCTTT.

This clone appeared a single time. The V and J genes are TRBV6-5 and TRBJ1-2; D remains ambiguous. CDR1 is MNHEY and CDR2 is SVGAGI in the germline V gene. CDR3 size: 15 residues. The germline V and J ends were trimmed by 8 bases and 0 bases, with 16 bases remaining between them. DNA of the CDR3: TGTGCCAGCTCGGGCCCTCCGTTAGCTAACTATGGCTACACCTTC. Translated: CASSGPPLANYGYTF.

The genes are TRBV9 and TRBJ2-7; TRBD1 is a possible D gene (6 bases). Germline CDR1 is SGDLS and CDR2 is YYNGEE. V shed 7 bases and J shed 2 bases, with 16 bases lying between them. The CDR3 extends over 14 amino acids. CDR3: CASGTGHYPYEQYF. The CDR3 nucleotides are TGTGCCAGCGGAACGGGACACTACCCCTACGAGCAGTACTTC.

J is TRBJ2-1 and V is TRBV19, with D perhaps TRBD1 or TRBD2 (6 bases each). The CDR3 contains 12 residues. Trimming shortened V by 3 bases and J by 9 bases, and 9 bases separated the two germline ends. CDR1 LNHDA and CDR2 SQIVND come from the germline V gene (reference sequence). CDR3 in DNA: TGTGCCAGTAGTATTCCGGGGGCTGAGCAGTTCTTC. This translates into CASSIPGAEQFF.

The V call is TRBV18, the J call TRBJ1-1; 7 bases are shared with TRBD1. This CDR3 is 14 amino acids long. Germline V gene data show CDR1 as KGHSH and CDR2 as LQKENI. Trimming cost V 2 bases and J 1 base; bases outside gene matches: 1. Here the CDR3 reads CASSPGQANTEAFF. CDR3 DNA sequence: TGTGCCAGCTCACCAGGACAGGCGAACACTGAAGCTTTCTTT.

V usage is TRBV29-1 and J usage is TRBJ1-2; 10 bases match TRBD1. The CDR3 length is 15 residues. Germline V lookup: CDR1 SQVTM, CDR2 ANQGSEA. Trimming at V came to 6 bases and at J to 0 bases, leaving 7 bases not matched to a gene. CDR3 protein: CSVRTGTGANYGYTF. In nucleotides, the CDR3 is TGCAGCGTCCGAACTGGGACAGGGGCTAACTATGGCTACACCTTC.

On this clone: In the same sample, other DNA sequences code for this CDR3. This chain uses TRBV2 with TRBJ1-5; TRBD1 aligns across 7 bases. V lost 5 bases, J lost 0 bases, and 1 base stayed unmatched. Per germline, CDR1 SNHLY and CDR2 FYNNEI. This CDR3 comprises 14 residues. CDR3 loop: CASSRDSSNQPQHF. CDR3 DNA: TGTGCCAGCAGTCGGGACAGTAGCAATCAGCCCCAGCATTTT.

J is TRBJ2-1 and V is TRBV7-2; 11 bases map to TRBD2. The germline V gene has CDR1 SGHTA and CDR2 FQGNSA. The CDR3 consists of 17 residues. Germline trimming cut 5 bases from V and 3 bases from J; bases unmatched to any gene: 9. CDR3 DNA sequence: TGTGCCAGCAGCCTCGGGACTAGCGGCAGATTCTACAATGAGCAGTTCTTC. Residues: CASSLGTSGRFYNEQFF.

In the case of this clone: This same CDR3 is encoded by further DNA sequences in the sample. The chain links TRBV5-6 to TRBJ2-7; D unclear. Per germline, CDR1 SGHDT and CDR2 YYEEEE. The CDR3 has 13 residues. Trimming removed 0 bases at V and 0 bases at J, with 4 bases between. The CDR3 protein is CASSLDNSYEQYF. The CDR3 DNA reads TGTGCCAGCAGCTTGGACAACTCCTACGAGCAGTACTTC.

V usage is TRBV2 and J usage is TRBJ2-1; 9 positions match TRBD2. The CDR3 sequence is 13 residues long. With 5 bases clipped from V and 7 bases from J, the junction kept 3 bases outside the gene matches. Germline CDR1 and CDR2: SNHLY and FYNNEI. This CDR3 is CASSQGLANEQFF. For the CDR3, the DNA is TGTGCCAGCAGTCAAGGACTAGCGAATGAGCAGTTCTTC. Supplemented by reference TRBV2 and TRBJ2-1, the full variable domain reads EPEVTQTPSHQVTQMGQEVILRCVPISNHLYFYWYRQILGQKVEFLVSFYNNEISEKSEIFDDQFSVERPDGSNFTLKIRSTKLEDSAMYFCASSQGLANEQFFGPGTRLTVL.

V gene TRBV9 combines with J gene TRBJ2-1; TRBD2 aligns across 14 bases. There are 17 residues in the CDR3. CDR1 SGDLS and CDR2 YYNGEE come from the germline V gene. The J segment lost 6 bases and the V segment lost 0 bases, leaving 5 bases of the junction unmatched. The DNA of the CDR3 is TGTGCCAGCAGCGTAGCCCCCGGGACTAGCGGGAGCAATGAGCAGTTCTTC. It encodes CASSVAPGTSGSNEQFF.